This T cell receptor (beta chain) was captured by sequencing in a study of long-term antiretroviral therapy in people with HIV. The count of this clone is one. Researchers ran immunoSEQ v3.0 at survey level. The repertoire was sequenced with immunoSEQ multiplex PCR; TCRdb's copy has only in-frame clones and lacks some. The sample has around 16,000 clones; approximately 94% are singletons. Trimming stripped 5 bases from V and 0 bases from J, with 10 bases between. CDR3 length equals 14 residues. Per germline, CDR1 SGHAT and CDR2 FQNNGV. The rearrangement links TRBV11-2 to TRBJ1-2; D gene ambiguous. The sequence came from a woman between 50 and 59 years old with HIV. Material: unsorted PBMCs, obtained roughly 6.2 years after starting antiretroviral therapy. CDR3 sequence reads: CASSPPATNYGYTF. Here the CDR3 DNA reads TGTGCCAGCAGCCCCCCAGCAACTAACTATGGCTACACCTTC.